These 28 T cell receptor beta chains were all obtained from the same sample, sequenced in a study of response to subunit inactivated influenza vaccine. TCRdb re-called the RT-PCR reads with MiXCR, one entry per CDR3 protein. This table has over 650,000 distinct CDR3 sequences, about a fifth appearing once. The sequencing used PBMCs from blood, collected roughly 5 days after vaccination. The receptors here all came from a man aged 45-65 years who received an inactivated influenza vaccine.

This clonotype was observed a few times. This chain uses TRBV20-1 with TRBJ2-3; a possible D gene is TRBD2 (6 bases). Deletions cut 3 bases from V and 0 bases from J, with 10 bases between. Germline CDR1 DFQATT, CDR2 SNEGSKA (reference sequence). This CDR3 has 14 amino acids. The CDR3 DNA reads TGCAGTGCTAGCGGGGGTACTAGCACAGATACGCAGTATTTT. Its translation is CSASGGTSTDTQYF.

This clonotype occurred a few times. DNA for the CDR3: TGTGCCAGCAGTTCCATCGGACTATCGAATGAAAAACTGTTTTTT. It yields the protein CASSSIGLSNEKLFF. This chain links TRBV6-5 with TRBJ1-4; D is unclear. Trimming took 4 bases from V and 5 from J, leaving 14 bases between them. The CDR3 length is 15 residues. Germline V gene data show CDR1 as MNHEY and CDR2 as SVGAGI.

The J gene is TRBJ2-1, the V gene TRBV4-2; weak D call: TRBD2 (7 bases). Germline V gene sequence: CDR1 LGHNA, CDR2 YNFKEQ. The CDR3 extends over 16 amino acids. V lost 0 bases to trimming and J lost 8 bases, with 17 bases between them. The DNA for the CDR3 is TGTGCCAGCAGCCAAGATAGGCGGGGGCCAGGCGATGAGCAGTTCTTC. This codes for CASSQDRRGPGDEQFF.

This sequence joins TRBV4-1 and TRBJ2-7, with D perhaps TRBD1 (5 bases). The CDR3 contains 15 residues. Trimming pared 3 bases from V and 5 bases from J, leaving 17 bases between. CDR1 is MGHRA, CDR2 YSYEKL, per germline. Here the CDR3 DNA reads TGCGCCAGCAGCCACGACAGTACTCCTTTTGACGAGCAGTACTTC. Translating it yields CASSHDSTPFDEQYF.

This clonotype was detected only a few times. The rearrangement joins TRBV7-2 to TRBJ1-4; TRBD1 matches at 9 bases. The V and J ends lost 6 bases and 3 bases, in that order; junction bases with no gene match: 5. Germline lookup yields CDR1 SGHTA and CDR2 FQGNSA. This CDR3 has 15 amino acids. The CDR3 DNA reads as TGTGCCAGCAGATCGGGGACAGGGTCTAATGAAAAACTGTTTTTT. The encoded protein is CASRSGTGSNEKLFF.

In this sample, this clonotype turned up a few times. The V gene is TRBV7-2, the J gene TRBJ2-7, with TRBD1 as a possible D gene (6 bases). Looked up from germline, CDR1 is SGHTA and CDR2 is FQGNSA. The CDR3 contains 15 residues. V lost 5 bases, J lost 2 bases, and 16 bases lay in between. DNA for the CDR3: TGTGCCAGCAGCCCTTGGACAGAGGGGGCCTACGAGCAGTACTTC. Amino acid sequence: CASSPWTEGAYEQYF.

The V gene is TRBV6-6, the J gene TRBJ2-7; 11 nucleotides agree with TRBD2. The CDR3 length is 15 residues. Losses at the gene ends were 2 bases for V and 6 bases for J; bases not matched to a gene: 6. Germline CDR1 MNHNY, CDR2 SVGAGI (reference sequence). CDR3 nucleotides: TGTGCCAGCAGTTACCAAGCCGGGACTAGCGGCGAGCAGTACTTC. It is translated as CASSYQAGTSGEQYF.

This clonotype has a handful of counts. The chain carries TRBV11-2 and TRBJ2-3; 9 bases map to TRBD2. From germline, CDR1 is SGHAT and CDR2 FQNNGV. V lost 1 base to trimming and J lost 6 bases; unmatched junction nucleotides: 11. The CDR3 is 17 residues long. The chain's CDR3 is CASSLAFRGLAGDTQYF. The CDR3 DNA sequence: TGTGCCAGCAGCTTAGCTTTTAGAGGTCTAGCGGGGGATACGCAGTATTTT.

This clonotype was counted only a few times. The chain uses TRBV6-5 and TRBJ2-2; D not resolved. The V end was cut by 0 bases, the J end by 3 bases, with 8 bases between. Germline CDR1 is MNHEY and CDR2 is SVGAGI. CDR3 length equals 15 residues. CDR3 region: CASSYSSTHTGELFF. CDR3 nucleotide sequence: TGTGCCAGCAGTTACTCAAGCACCCACACCGGGGAGCTGTTTTTT.

CDR3 coding DNA: TGTGCCACCTCGGACAGCAATCAGCCCCAGCATTTT. Its protein is CATSDSNQPQHF. The chain couples TRBV24-1 to TRBJ1-5; D gene uncertain. Germline V lookup: CDR1 KGHDR, CDR2 SFDVKD. Between the trimmed V and J ends, which lost 9 bases and 1 base, there was a span of 6 bases. The CDR3 spans 12 residues.

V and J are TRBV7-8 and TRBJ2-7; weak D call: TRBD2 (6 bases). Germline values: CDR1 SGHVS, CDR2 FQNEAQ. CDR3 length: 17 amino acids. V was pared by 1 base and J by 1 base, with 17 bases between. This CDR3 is CASSLGRGSPRSYEQYF. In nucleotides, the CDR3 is TGTGCCAGCAGCTTAGGGCGGGGATCACCTCGTTCCTACGAGCAGTACTTC.

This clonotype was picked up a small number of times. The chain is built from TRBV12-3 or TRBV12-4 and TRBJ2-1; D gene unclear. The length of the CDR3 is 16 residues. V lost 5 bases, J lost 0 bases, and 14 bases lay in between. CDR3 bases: TGTGCCAGCAGTGTATGGACGGTTAGCTCCTACAATGAGCAGTTCTTC. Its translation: CASSVWTVSSYNEQFF.

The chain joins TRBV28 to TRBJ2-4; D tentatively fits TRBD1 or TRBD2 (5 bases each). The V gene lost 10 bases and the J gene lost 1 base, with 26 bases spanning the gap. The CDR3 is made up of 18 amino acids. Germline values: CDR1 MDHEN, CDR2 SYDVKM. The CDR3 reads CATLGARTGSSAKNIQYF. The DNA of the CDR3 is TGTGCCACCCTCGGGGCCCGAACAGGTTCCAGCGCCAAAAACATTCAGTACTTC.

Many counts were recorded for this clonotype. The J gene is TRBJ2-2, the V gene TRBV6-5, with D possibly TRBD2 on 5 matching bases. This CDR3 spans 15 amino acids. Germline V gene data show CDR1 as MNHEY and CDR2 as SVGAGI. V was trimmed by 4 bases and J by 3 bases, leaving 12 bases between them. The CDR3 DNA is TGTGCCAGCAGTTGGAGGAAAACTTACACCGGGGAGCTGTTTTTT. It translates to CASSWRKTYTGELFF.

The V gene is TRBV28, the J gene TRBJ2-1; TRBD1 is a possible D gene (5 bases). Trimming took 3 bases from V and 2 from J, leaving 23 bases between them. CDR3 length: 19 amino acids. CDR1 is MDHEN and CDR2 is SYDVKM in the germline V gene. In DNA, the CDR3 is TGTGCCAGCAGTTTCCCCCCGGTACAACAGGCGTTCACCTACAATGAGCAGTTCTTC. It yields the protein CASSFPPVQQAFTYNEQFF.

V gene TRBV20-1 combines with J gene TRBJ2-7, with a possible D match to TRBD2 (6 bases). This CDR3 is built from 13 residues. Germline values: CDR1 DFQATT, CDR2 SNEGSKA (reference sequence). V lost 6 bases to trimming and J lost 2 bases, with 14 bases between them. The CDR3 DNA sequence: TGCAGTGCCTCTCCGGAGGGCGCCTACGAGCAGTACTTC. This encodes CSASPEGAYEQYF.

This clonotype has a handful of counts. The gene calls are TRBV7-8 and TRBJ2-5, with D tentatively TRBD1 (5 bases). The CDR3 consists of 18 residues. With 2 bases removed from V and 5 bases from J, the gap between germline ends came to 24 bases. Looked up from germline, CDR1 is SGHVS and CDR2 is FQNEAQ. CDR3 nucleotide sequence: TGTGCCAGCAGCTTATCTTCTGGTTGGGGCTCAGCGCAGGAGACCCAGTACTTC. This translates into CASSLSSGWGSAQETQYF.

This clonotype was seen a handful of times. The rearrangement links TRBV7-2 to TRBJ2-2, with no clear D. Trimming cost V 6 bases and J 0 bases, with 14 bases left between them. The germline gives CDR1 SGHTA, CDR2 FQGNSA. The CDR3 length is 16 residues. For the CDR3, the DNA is TGTGCCAGCAGTATCACGGGCGTTACGAACACCGGGGAGCTGTTTTTT. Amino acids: CASSITGVTNTGELFF.

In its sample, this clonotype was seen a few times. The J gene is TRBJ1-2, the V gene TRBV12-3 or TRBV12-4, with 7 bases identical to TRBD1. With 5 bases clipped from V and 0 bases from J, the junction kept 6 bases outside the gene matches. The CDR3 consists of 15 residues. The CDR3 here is CASSGDSRANYGYTF. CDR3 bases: TGTGCCAGCAGTGGGGACAGCCGGGCTAACTATGGCTACACCTTC.

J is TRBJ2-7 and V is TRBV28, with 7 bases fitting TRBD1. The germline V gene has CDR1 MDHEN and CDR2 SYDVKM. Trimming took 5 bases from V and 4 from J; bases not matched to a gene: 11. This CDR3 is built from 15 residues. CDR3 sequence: CASSPRTGAVYEQYF. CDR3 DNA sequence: TGTGCCAGCAGTCCCCGGACAGGCGCGGTATACGAGCAGTACTTC.

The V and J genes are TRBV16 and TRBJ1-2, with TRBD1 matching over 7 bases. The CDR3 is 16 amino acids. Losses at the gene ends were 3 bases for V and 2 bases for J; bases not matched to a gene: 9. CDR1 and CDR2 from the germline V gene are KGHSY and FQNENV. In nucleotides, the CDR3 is TGTGCCAGCAGCCAGTCGATCGGGGGACAGAACTATGGCTACACCTTC. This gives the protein CASSQSIGGQNYGYTF.

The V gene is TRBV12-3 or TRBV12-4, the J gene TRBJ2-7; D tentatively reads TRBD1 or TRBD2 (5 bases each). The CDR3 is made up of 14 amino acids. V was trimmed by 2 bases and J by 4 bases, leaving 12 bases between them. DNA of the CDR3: TGTGCCAGCAGTTTATCGGGGCTCCAATACGAGCAGTACTTC. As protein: CASSLSGLQYEQYF.

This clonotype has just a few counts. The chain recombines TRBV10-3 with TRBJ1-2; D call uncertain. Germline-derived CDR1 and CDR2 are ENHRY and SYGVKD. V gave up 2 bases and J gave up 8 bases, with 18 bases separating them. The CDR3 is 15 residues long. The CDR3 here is CAISEALPGDRGYTF. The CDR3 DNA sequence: TGTGCCATCAGTGAGGCTCTCCCCGGGGATCGAGGCTACACCTTC.

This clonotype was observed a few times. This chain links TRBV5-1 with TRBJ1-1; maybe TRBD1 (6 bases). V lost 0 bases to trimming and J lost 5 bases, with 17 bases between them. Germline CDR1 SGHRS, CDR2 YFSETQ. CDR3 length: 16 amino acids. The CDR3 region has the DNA TGCGCCAGCAGCTTGGGCGGGGGCAGGACGCGGACTGAAGCTTTCTTT. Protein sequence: CASSLGGGRTRTEAFF. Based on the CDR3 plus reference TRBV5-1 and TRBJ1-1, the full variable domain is KAGVTQTPRYLIKTRGQQVTLSCSPISGHRSVSWYQQTPGQGLQFLFEYFSETQRNKGNFPGRFSGRQFSNSRSEMNVSTLELGDSALYLCASSLGGGRTRTEAFFGQGTRLTVV.

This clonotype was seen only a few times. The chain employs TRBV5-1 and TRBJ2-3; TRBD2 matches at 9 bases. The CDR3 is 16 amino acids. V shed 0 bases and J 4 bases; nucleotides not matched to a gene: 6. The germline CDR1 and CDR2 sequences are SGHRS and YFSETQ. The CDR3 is CASSLVAGEQADTQYF. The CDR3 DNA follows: TGCGCCAGCAGCTTGGTAGCGGGGGAGCAGGCAGATACGCAGTATTTT.

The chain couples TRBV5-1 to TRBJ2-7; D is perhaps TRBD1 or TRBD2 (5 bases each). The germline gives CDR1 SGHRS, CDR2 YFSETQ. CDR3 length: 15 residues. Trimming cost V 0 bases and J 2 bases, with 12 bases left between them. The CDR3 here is CASSLGWGKAYEQYF. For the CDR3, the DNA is TGCGCCAGCAGCTTGGGGTGGGGGAAAGCCTACGAGCAGTACTTC.

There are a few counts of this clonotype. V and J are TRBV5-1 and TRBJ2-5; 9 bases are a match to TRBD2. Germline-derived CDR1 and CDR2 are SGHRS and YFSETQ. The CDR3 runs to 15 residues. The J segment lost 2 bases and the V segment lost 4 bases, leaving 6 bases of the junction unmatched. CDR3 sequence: CASSEQLAGQETQYF. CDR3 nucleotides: TGCGCCAGCAGCGAACAGCTAGCGGGGCAAGAGACCCAGTACTTC.

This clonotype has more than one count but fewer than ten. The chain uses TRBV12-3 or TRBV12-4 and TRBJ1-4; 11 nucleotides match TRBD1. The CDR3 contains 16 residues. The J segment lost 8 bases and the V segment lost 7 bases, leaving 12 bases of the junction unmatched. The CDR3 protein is CASTNARTGGGEKLFF. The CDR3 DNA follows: TGTGCCAGCACCAATGCTAGGACAGGGGGCGGCGAAAAACTGTTTTTT.